Below are 19 T cell receptor beta chains sequenced from a single sample in a study of shared T cell receptors in the human thymus. TCRdb's copy holds only in-frame clones and misses some; the assay was immunoSEQ multiplex PCR. Here the sample spans about 380,000 clones, roughly 94% being singletons. Sequencing was done on a sample of thymocytes. These receptors were collected from a human donor.

This clone was counted only a few times. The rearrangement uses TRBV7-2 and TRBJ2-3; no definite D call. V dropped 5 bases and J dropped 2 bases, with 14 bases sitting between them. Germline CDR1 SGHTA, CDR2 FQGNSA. The CDR3 loop spans 15 amino acids. CDR3 residues: CASSTPSPTTDTQYF. CDR3 nucleotides: TGTGCCAGCAGCACCCCTTCGCCCACCACAGATACGCAGTATTTT.

The rearrangement links TRBV4-2 to TRBJ2-1; TRBD2 matches at 12 bases. V dropped 4 bases and J dropped 10; count of bases not matched to a gene: 20. The CDR3 has 19 residues. Germline CDR1 LGHNA, CDR2 YNFKEQ. CDR3 region: CASSPSDPGLAGPSWEQFF. Here the CDR3 DNA reads TGTGCCAGCAGCCCTTCTGATCCCGGACTAGCGGGACCCTCGTGGGAGCAGTTCTTC.

A few counts support this clone. In DNA form, the CDR3 reads TGTGCCTGGAGTGTACGACAGGGCCGTGGCTACACCTTC. Its protein is CAWSVRQGRGYTF. The chain combines TRBV30 with TRBJ1-2, with 7 bases fitting TRBD1. CDR1 and CDR2 (germline): GTSNPN, SVGIG (reference sequence). Trimming cost V 0 bases and J 7 bases; bases outside gene matches: 5. This CDR3 has 13 amino acids.

This clone was recorded once. This chain connects TRBV27 to TRBJ2-7; D gene unclear. CDR3 length equals 13 residues. Germline lookup yields CDR1 MNHEY and CDR2 SMNVEV (reference sequence). V lost 2 bases, J lost 3 bases, and 8 bases lay in between. The CDR3, as DNA: TGTGCCAGCAGTTTAGGGCTAAACTACGAGCAGTACTTC. It translates to CASSLGLNYEQYF.

The J gene is TRBJ1-4, the V gene TRBV27; 9 bases line up with TRBD1. V was pared by 7 bases and J by 5 bases, with 5 bases of the junction left unmatched. The CDR3 runs 14 residues. Germline CDR1 is MNHEY and CDR2 is SMNVEV (reference sequence). The DNA for the CDR3 is TGTGCCAGCAAACGGGACAGGGAGAATGAAAAACTGTTTTTT. Its protein product is CASKRDRENEKLFF. Full variable domain (rest looked up from reference TRBV27 and TRBJ1-4): EAQVTQNPRYLITVTGKKLTVTCSQNMNHEYMSWYRQDPGLGLRQIYYSMNVEVTDKGDVPEGYKVSRKEKRNFPLILESPSPNQTSLYFCASKRDRENEKLFFGSGTQLSVL.

The chain employs TRBV9 and TRBJ2-1; D remains ambiguous. The V and J ends lost 3 bases and 5 bases respectively, with 6 bases between them. The CDR3 length is 12 residues. The germline V gene encodes CDR1 SGDLS and CDR2 YYNGEE. For the CDR3, the DNA is TGTGCCAGCAGCGCACCTGACAATGAGCAGTTCTTC. It yields the protein CASSAPDNEQFF.

The V call is TRBV4-1, the J call TRBJ2-5, with unresolved D. This CDR3 contains 12 residues. The V gene lost 2 bases and the J gene lost 4 bases, with 5 bases spanning the gap. Germline V gene data show CDR1 as MGHRA and CDR2 as YSYEKL. The CDR3 sequence is CASSQRGETQYF. Here the CDR3 DNA reads TGCGCCAGCAGCCAACGTGGAGAGACCCAGTACTTC.

The chain is built from TRBV27 and TRBJ2-1; TRBD2 matches 9 bases. Trimming removed 1 base from V and 5 bases from J; junction bases left unmatched: 3. The CDR3 is 15 residues long. CDR1 is MNHEY and CDR2 is SMNVEV in the germline V gene (reference sequence). The CDR3 DNA reads TGTGCCAGCAGTTTATTTAGCGGGAGTAACAATGAGCAGTTCTTC. Amino acids: CASSLFSGSNNEQFF.

The chain links TRBV28 to TRBJ2-2; no firm D call. The germline V gene has CDR1 MDHEN and CDR2 SYDVKM. The V end was cut by 6 bases, the J end by 6 bases, with 17 bases between. The length of the CDR3 is 15 residues. Here the CDR3 reads CASRSEKGQAGELFF. Here the CDR3 DNA reads TGTGCCAGCAGATCAGAGAAGGGTCAGGCCGGGGAGCTGTTTTTT.

CDR3 coding DNA: TGTGCCAGCAGCCCAGCGGTCCAAGAGACCCAGTACTTC. Amino acids: CASSPAVQETQYF. The chain is built from TRBV7-2 and TRBJ2-5, with D possibly matching TRBD2 (5 bases). There are 13 residues in the CDR3. Trimming stripped 5 bases from V and 1 base from J, with 8 bases between. From germline, CDR1 is SGHTA and CDR2 FQGNSA.

This chain connects TRBV19 to TRBJ2-1, with TRBD2 matching over 12 bases. J was trimmed by 4 bases and V by 7 bases; bases with no gene match: 8. CDR1 LNHDA and CDR2 SQIVND come from the germline V gene (reference sequence). CDR3 length: 16 residues. The CDR3 DNA is TGTGCCAGTAACGGGGAAACTAGCGGGAGGTACAATGAGCAGTTCTTC. It specifies CASNGETSGRYNEQFF. Full variable domain (rest looked up from reference TRBV19 and TRBJ2-1): DGGITQSPKYLFRKEGQNVTLSCEQNLNHDAMYWYRQDPGQGLRLIYYSQIVNDFQKGDIAEGYSVSREKKESFPLTVTSAQKNPTAFYLCASNGETSGRYNEQFFGPGTRLTVL.

The genes are TRBV6-1 and TRBJ2-7; 9 bases match TRBD1. Germline V gene sequence: CDR1 MNHNS, CDR2 SASEGT. The CDR3 sequence is 16 residues long. The V and J ends lost 3 bases and 4 bases, in that order; junction bases with no gene match: 10. The CDR3, as DNA: TGTGCCAGCAGTGACCACAGGGGGCGTAATCTTTACGAGCAGTACTTC. It encodes CASSDHRGRNLYEQYF.

This chain links TRBV25-1 with TRBJ2-6, with D unclear. The CDR3 is 14 residues long. CDR1 is MGHDK, CDR2 SYGVNS, per germline. Between the trimmed V and J ends, which lost 6 bases and 0 bases, there was a span of 6 bases. The CDR3 sequence: CASSPRSGANVLTF. In nucleotides, the CDR3 is TGTGCCAGCAGCCCTCGCTCTGGGGCCAACGTCCTGACTTTC. Together with reference TRBV25-1 and TRBJ2-6, the CDR3 gives the full variable domain: EADIYQTPRYLVIGTGKKITLECSQTMGHDKMYWYQQDPGMELHLIHYSYGVNSTEKGDLSSESTVSRIRTEHFPLTLESARPSHTSQYLCASSPRSGANVLTFGAGSRLTVL.

CDR3 sequence reads: CASSLRNDQGDYGYTF. The CDR3 DNA sequence: TGTGCCAGCAGTTTACGTAACGACCAAGGGGACTATGGCTACACCTTC. This chain uses TRBV28 with TRBJ1-2, with D maybe TRBD1 (5 bases). The V gene lost 2 bases and the J gene lost 3 bases, with 16 bases spanning the gap. The CDR3 length is 16 residues. Germline CDR1 and CDR2: MDHEN and SYDVKM.

This chain uses TRBV7-6 with TRBJ2-1, with 7 bases matching TRBD2. The germline V gene encodes CDR1 SGHVS and CDR2 FNYEAQ. CDR3 length: 17 residues. V shed 0 bases and J 7 bases; nucleotides not matched to a gene: 12. CDR3 in amino acids: CASSLAPAGPYGNEQFF. The DNA of the CDR3 is TGTGCCAGCAGCTTAGCGCCAGCGGGGCCCTATGGGAATGAGCAGTTCTTC.

The V gene is TRBV18, the J gene TRBJ2-1; 9 nucleotides line up with TRBD1. Germline loops: CDR1 KGHSH, CDR2 LQKENI. The length of the CDR3 is 15 residues. J gave up 4 bases and V 4 bases, and 5 bases lay outside the gene matches. The CDR3 sequence is CASSRPGQGYNEQFF. CDR3 DNA sequence: TGTGCCAGCTCACGGCCGGGACAGGGTTACAATGAGCAGTTCTTC.

The V call is TRBV29-1, the J call TRBJ2-5; D unclear. Germline V lookup: CDR1 SQVTM, CDR2 ANQGSEA. The V gene lost 7 bases and the J gene lost 5 bases, with 11 bases spanning the gap. The CDR3 is 11 amino acids. The CDR3 here is CSATGYETQYF. Written as DNA, the CDR3 is TGCAGCGCCACGGGCTATGAGACCCAGTACTTC. The full variable domain, its missing parts supplied by reference TRBV29-1 and TRBJ2-5, is SAVISQKPSRDICQRGTSLTIQCQVDSQVTMMFWYRQQPGQSLTLIATANQGSEATYESGFVIDKFPISRPNLTFSTLTVSNMSPEDSSIYLCSATGYETQYFGPGTRLLVL.

This sequence joins TRBV12-5 and TRBJ2-7; 11 bases are a match to TRBD2. The CDR3 loop spans 16 amino acids. Germline CDR1 and CDR2: LGHNT and FRNRAP. J lost 0 bases, V lost 6 bases, and 7 bases had no gene match. This CDR3 reads CASGPPTSGTSYEQYF. In nucleotides, the CDR3 is TGTGCTAGTGGCCCCCCGACTAGCGGGACCTCCTACGAGCAGTACTTC.

CDR3 loop: CASTPGQGGTGELFF. In DNA, the CDR3 is TGTGCCAGTACCCCGGGACAGGGGGGGACCGGGGAGCTGTTTTTT. This chain connects TRBV19 to TRBJ2-2; TRBD1 matches at 11 bases. The CDR3 extends over 15 amino acids. J was trimmed by 5 bases and V by 7 bases; bases with no gene match: 6. Looked up from germline, CDR1 is LNHDA and CDR2 is SQIVND (reference sequence).